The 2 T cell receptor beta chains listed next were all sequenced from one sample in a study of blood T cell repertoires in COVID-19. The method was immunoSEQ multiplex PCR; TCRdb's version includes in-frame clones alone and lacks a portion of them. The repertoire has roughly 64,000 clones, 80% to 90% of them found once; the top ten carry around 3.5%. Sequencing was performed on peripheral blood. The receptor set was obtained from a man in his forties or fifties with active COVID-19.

The DNA for the CDR3 is TGTGCCAGCAGCTTCCCCGCTAGAAGCCACGAGCAGTACTTC. Encoded protein: CASSFPARSHEQYF. The V gene is TRBV7-3, the J gene TRBJ2-7; D is ambiguous. Deletions cut 3 bases from V and 5 bases from J, with 14 bases between. The germline V gene encodes CDR1 SGHTA and CDR2 FQGTGA. CDR3 size: 14 residues.

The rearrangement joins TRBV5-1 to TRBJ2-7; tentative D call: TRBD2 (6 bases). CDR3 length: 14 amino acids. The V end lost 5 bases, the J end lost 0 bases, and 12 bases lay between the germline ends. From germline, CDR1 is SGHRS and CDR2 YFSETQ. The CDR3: CASSPGLYSYEQYF. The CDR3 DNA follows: TGCGCCAGCAGTCCGGGACTCTACTCCTACGAGCAGTACTTC.